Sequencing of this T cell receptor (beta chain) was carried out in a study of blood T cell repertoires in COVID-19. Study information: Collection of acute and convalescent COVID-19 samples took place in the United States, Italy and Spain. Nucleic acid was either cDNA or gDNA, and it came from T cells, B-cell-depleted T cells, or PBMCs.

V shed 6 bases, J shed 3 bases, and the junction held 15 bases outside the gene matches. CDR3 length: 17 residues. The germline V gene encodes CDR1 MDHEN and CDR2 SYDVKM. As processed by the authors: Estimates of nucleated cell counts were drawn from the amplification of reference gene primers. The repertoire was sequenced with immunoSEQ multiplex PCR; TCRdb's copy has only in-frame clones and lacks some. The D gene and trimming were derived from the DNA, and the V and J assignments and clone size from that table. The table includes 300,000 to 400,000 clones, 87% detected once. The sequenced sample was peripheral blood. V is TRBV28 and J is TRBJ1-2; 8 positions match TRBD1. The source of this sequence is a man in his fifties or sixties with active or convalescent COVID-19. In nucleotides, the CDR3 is TGTGCCAGCAGCTCTCAAAGGGTAGACAGGGGAGACTATGGCTACACCTTC. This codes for CASSSQRVDRGDYGYTF.